The 5 T cell receptor beta chains given below trace back to one sample, sequenced in a study of post-analysis software for immune sequencing data. Their recognized antigens are unknown. TCR beta cDNA libraries included unique molecular identifiers. Via MiXCR, TCRdb re-called the PCR reads, giving one row per CDR3 protein. There are hundreds of thousands of distinct CDR3 sequences in the sample; 30% occur only once, and about 0.5% lies in the top ten. Study-wide points: Included in a set of five TRBV segments more frequent in patients than controls were TRBV5-6, TRBV5-1 and TRBV20-1.

What was sequenced was blood. Receptors were obtained from a girl between 5 and 17 years old with multiple sclerosis.

The CDR3 DNA follows: TGTGCCAGCAGGTCCTTAGCGGGGTCGGAGGGCAATGAGCAGTTCTTC. Translated, it gives CASRSLAGSEGNEQFF. The gene calls are TRBV28 and TRBJ2-1; 8 bases map to TRBD2. The CDR3 sequence is 16 residues long. Germline assignment: CDR1 MDHEN and CDR2 SYDVKM. Unmatched junction bases numbered 13, after V lost 6 bases and J lost 6 bases.

J is TRBJ1-2 and V is TRBV9; D is possibly TRBD1 (5 bases). Germline CDR1 SGDLS, CDR2 YYNGEE. This CDR3 is 14 amino acids long. Trimming pared 0 bases from V and 8 bases from J, leaving 14 bases between. CDR3: CASSVVPGVDGYTF. For the CDR3, the DNA is TGTGCCAGCAGCGTAGTTCCGGGGGTCGACGGCTACACCTTC.

This clonotype has just a few counts. The chain couples TRBV7-9 to TRBJ2-1; 7 bases line up with TRBD1. The J segment lost 4 bases and the V segment lost 5 bases, leaving 5 bases of the junction unmatched. CDR1 SEHNR and CDR2 FQNEAQ come from the germline V gene (reference sequence). The CDR3 is made up of 14 amino acids. In nucleotides, the CDR3 is TGTGCCAGCAGCACTAGACAGGGATACAATGAGCAGTTCTTC. It is translated as CASSTRQGYNEQFF.

V and J are TRBV6-5 and TRBJ1-2; TRBD1 aligns across 7 bases. Trimming took 6 bases from V and 6 from J; bases not matched to a gene: 4. CDR3 size: 12 residues. Germline assignment: CDR1 MNHEY and CDR2 SVGAGI. CDR3 nucleotide sequence: TGTGCCAGCAGCCGCGGACAGGATGGCTACACCTTC. Its translation: CASSRGQDGYTF.

The chain uses TRBV20-1 and TRBJ2-7; D ambiguous. The CDR3 totals 15 residues. Deletions cut 1 base from V and 1 base from J, with 14 bases between. Germline values: CDR1 DFQATT, CDR2 SNEGSKA (reference sequence). In DNA, the CDR3 is TGCAGTGCTAGAGGGTGGTTTGTCGGATCCTACGAGCAGTACTTC. This gives the protein CSARGWFVGSYEQYF.